Presented here are 32 T cell receptor beta chains from one specimen sequenced in a study of shared clonotypes between healthy human individuals. The table came from immunoSEQ multiplex PCR; TCRdb's copy has only in-frame clones and leaves some out. Of roughly 2.5 million clones listed, approximately 92% are singletons. The sequencing input was naive CD4+ T cells sorted from blood. Noted subset: CD45RA+ positively selected. Receptor source: a man aged 18 to 35 in good health.

This sequence joins TRBV7-2 and TRBJ2-1; D not certain. Trimming removed 5 bases at V and 7 bases at J, with 6 bases between. The CDR3 has 11 residues. The V gene's germline CDR1 is SGHTA and CDR2 FQGNSA. The CDR3 loop is CASSAGNEQFF. In DNA, the CDR3 is TGTGCCAGCAGCGCAGGAAATGAGCAGTTCTTC. The complete variable domain, with remaining parts taken from reference TRBV7-2 and TRBJ2-1, reads GAGVSQSPSNKVTEKGKDVELRCDPISGHTALYWYRQSLGQGLEFLIYFQGNSAPDKSGLPSDRFSAERTGGSVSTLTIQRTQQEDSAVYLCASSAGNEQFFGPGTRLTVL.

V and J are TRBV4-1 and TRBJ1-6; D unresolved. Trimming stripped 1 base from V and 5 bases from J, with 9 bases between. This CDR3 contains 15 residues. Germline V lookup: CDR1 MGHRA, CDR2 YSYEKL. For the CDR3, the DNA is TGCGCCAGCAGCCAAGCCCAACTTAATAATTCACCCCTCCACTTT. Residues: CASSQAQLNNSPLHF.

V and J are TRBV9 and TRBJ2-5, with D uncertain. Germline-derived CDR1 and CDR2 are SGDLS and YYNGEE. V lost 0 bases and J 2 bases, leaving 8 bases between the germline ends. The CDR3 is 14 amino acids. CDR3: CASSVGAVQETQYF. CDR3 sequence (DNA): TGTGCCAGCAGCGTAGGGGCTGTTCAAGAGACCCAGTACTTC.

The chain uses TRBV2 and TRBJ2-1, with 9 positions matching TRBD2. Germline CDR1 reads SNHLY; CDR2 reads FYNNEI. The junction had 8 bases not matched to a gene; V was cut back by 7 bases and J by 1 base. The CDR3 contains 16 residues. This CDR3 is CASTSTSGVSYNEQFF. The CDR3 DNA is TGTGCCAGCACTTCGACTAGCGGCGTTTCCTACAATGAGCAGTTCTTC.

V gene TRBV12-5 combines with J gene TRBJ2-2, with D uncertain. The CDR3 length is 15 residues. V lost 0 bases and J 0 bases, leaving 5 bases between the germline ends. Germline CDR1 is LGHNT and CDR2 is FRNRAP. This CDR3 is CASGLVFSNTGELFF. The DNA for the CDR3 is TGTGCTAGTGGTTTGGTCTTTTCGAACACCGGGGAGCTGTTTTTT. Full variable domain (missing parts from reference TRBV12-5 and TRBJ2-2): DARVTQTPRHKVTEMGQEVTMRCQPILGHNTVFWYRQTMMQGLELLAYFRNRAPLDDSGMPKDRFSAEMPDATLATLKIQPSEPRDSAVYFCASGLVFSNTGELFFGEGSRLTVL.

The chain links TRBV2 to TRBJ2-5; D gene uncertain. CDR3 length: 12 amino acids. The V end was cut by 7 bases, the J end by 2 bases, with 8 bases between. CDR1 is SNHLY, CDR2 FYNNEI, per germline. CDR3 nucleotide sequence: TGTGCCAGCACAAGAGAGCAAGAGACCCAGTACTTC. This gives the protein CASTREQETQYF. Full variable domain (remainder filled in from reference TRBV2 and TRBJ2-5): EPEVTQTPSHQVTQMGQEVILRCVPISNHLYFYWYRQILGQKVEFLVSFYNNEISEKSEIFDDQFSVERPDGSNFTLKIRSTKLEDSAMYFCASTREQETQYFGPGTRLLVL.

J is TRBJ2-3 and V is TRBV5-6, with a possible D match to TRBD1 (5 bases). V was clipped by 0 bases and J by 4 bases, with 18 bases between them. CDR3 size: 17 residues. Germline V gene data show CDR1 as SGHDT and CDR2 as YYEEEE. CDR3: CASSLGNRSANADTQYF. CDR3 DNA sequence: TGTGCCAGCAGCTTGGGGAACAGGAGCGCTAATGCAGATACGCAGTATTTT.

The chain carries TRBV7-8 and TRBJ1-1, with 10 nucleotides matching TRBD1. Germline V gene sequence: CDR1 SGHVS, CDR2 FQNEAQ. This CDR3 is 15 amino acids long. J was trimmed by 0 bases and V by 4 bases; bases with no gene match: 2. The DNA of the CDR3 is TGTGCCAGCAGCTCGACAGGGGGCATGAACACTGAAGCTTTCTTT. It yields the protein CASSSTGGMNTEAFF.

This sequence joins TRBV6-1 and TRBJ2-1; 9 bases line up with TRBD2. The V and J ends lost 6 bases and 2 bases, in that order; junction bases with no gene match: 8. This CDR3 is built from 16 residues. Germline V CDR1 and CDR2: MNHNS, SASEGT. CDR3 bases: TGTGCCAGCAGCGAATCCCTAGCGGGGCCCTACAATGAGCAGTTCTTC. It codes for CASSESLAGPYNEQFF.

This clone showed up just a few times. This chain links TRBV6-5 with TRBJ1-5; TRBD1 matches 7 bases. Trimming took 5 bases from V and 4 from J; bases not matched to a gene: 5. CDR1 is MNHEY and CDR2 is SVGAGI in the germline V gene. The CDR3 is 14 amino acids. CDR3 nucleotide sequence: TGTGCCAGCAGTAGACAGGGTATGAATCAGCCCCAGCATTTT. The encoded protein is CASSRQGMNQPQHF.

The rearrangement joins TRBV5-1 to TRBJ2-1; D is perhaps TRBD1 (7 bases). Germline V gene sequence: CDR1 SGHRS, CDR2 YFSETQ. The V end lost 4 bases, the J end lost 9 bases, and 20 bases lay between the germline ends. This CDR3 spans 15 amino acids. In nucleotides, the CDR3 is TGCGCCAGCAGCCTCCGACAGGGCGGGGACGGTGAGCAGTTCTTC. Encoded protein: CASSLRQGGDGEQFF.

This clone was counted once. The genes are TRBV10-3 and TRBJ1-3; no reliable D call. The CDR3 runs 15 residues. Trimming shortened V by 0 bases and J by 2 bases, and 8 bases separated the two germline ends. CDR1 and CDR2 from the germline V gene are ENHRY and SYGVKD. The CDR3 bases are TGTGCCATCAGTGAGTCGCCGGGGACTGGAAACACCATATATTTT. It specifies CAISESPGTGNTIYF.

This chain connects TRBV10-3 to TRBJ2-7; TRBD2 matches at 9 bases. Looked up from germline, CDR1 is ENHRY and CDR2 is SYGVKD. V was clipped by 11 bases and J by 1 base; unmatched bases: 12. This CDR3 is 15 amino acids long. Here the CDR3 DNA reads TGTGCCTCCACCAAGGGACTAGCAGGGTCCTACGAGCAGTACTTC. Protein: CASTKGLAGSYEQYF.

The J gene is TRBJ1-1, the V gene TRBV6-6; possibly TRBD1 for D (5 bases). Trimming removed 0 bases from V and 4 bases from J, with 12 bases in between. CDR3 length: 15 residues. The V gene's germline CDR1 is MNHNY and CDR2 SVGAGI (reference sequence). CDR3 DNA sequence: TGTGCCAGCAGTTACTCGGGGCGGAAAGGCACTGAAGCTTTCTTT. It specifies CASSYSGRKGTEAFF.

The V and J genes are TRBV9 and TRBJ2-5; 7 bases agree with TRBD1. Germline V gene data show CDR1 as SGDLS and CDR2 as YYNGEE. CDR3 size: 15 residues. The J segment lost 3 bases and the V segment lost 5 bases, leaving 10 bases of the junction unmatched. In DNA, the CDR3 is TGTGCCAGCAGTGTCTCCGGGACAGCTAAAGAGACCCAGTACTTC. It encodes CASSVSGTAKETQYF.

The chain has TRBV30 and TRBJ1-2, with D maybe TRBD1 (5 bases). Looked up from germline, CDR1 is GTSNPN and CDR2 is SVGIG (reference sequence). V was pared by 4 bases and J by 3 bases, with 12 bases between. The CDR3 covers 13 residues. The CDR3 here is CAWTGGTHYGYTF. In nucleotides, the CDR3 is TGTGCCTGGACCGGGGGGACCCACTATGGCTACACCTTC.

The chain recombines TRBV6-5 with TRBJ2-7, with D possibly being TRBD1 (5 bases). The V end lost 0 bases, the J end lost 2 bases, and 14 bases lay between the germline ends. This CDR3 comprises 16 residues. CDR1 and CDR2 from the germline V gene are MNHEY and SVGAGI. CDR3 nucleotides: TGTGCCAGCAGTTACTCGTGGGGCAGTCCCACCTACGAGCAGTACTTC. This encodes CASSYSWGSPTYEQYF.

This chain links TRBV6-6 with TRBJ1-4; D remains ambiguous. Per the germline V gene, CDR1 is MNHNY and CDR2 is SVGAGI (reference sequence). The CDR3 sequence is 14 residues long. The ends were cut back, 7 bases at V and 3 bases at J, with 12 bases in the middle. The CDR3 DNA follows: TGTGCCAGCAATGGAGAACAGCCTAATGAAAAACTGTTTTTT. Translated, it gives CASNGEQPNEKLFF.

The V gene is TRBV5-4, the J gene TRBJ1-2; possible D gene TRBD1, 6 bases. V dropped 4 bases and J dropped 2 bases, with 15 bases sitting between them. This CDR3 is built from 15 residues. Per the germline V gene, CDR1 is SGHNT and CDR2 is YYREEE (reference sequence). The CDR3 bases are TGTGCCAGCAGCCCCCGCGACAGGCTAAACTATGGCTACACCTTC. Translating gives CASSPRDRLNYGYTF.

This sequence joins TRBV5-1 and TRBJ2-1; either TRBD1 or TRBD2 may fit D (6 bases each). Germline V gene sequence: CDR1 SGHRS, CDR2 YFSETQ. The V and J ends lost 4 bases and 6 bases respectively, with 17 bases between them. The CDR3 spans 15 residues. The CDR3 is CASSPIGGSGNEQFF. CDR3 DNA: TGCGCCAGCAGCCCGATAGGGGGGAGTGGCAATGAGCAGTTCTTC.

This clone was recorded once. The chain links TRBV9 to TRBJ2-7; D ambiguous. This CDR3 spans 14 amino acids. In germline, CDR1 is SGDLS, CDR2 YYNGEE. V was cut by 1 base and J by 5 bases, with 13 bases left in between. In DNA, the CDR3 is TGTGCCAGCAGCGTATATTCGGGTGGCCACGAGCAGTACTTC. It is translated as CASSVYSGGHEQYF.

This chain connects TRBV7-2 to TRBJ2-3; the match to TRBD1 covers 12 bases. The CDR3 covers 14 residues. The V segment lost 7 bases and the J segment 7 bases; nucleotides outside the gene matches: 6. Per germline, CDR1 SGHTA and CDR2 FQGNSA. This CDR3 is CASNPGQGAHTQYF. The CDR3 DNA sequence: TGTGCCAGCAACCCGGGACAGGGGGCACATACGCAGTATTTT.

This chain links TRBV30 with TRBJ2-5; D gene ambiguous. This CDR3 has 14 amino acids. CDR1 and CDR2 (germline): GTSNPN, SVGIG (reference sequence). V lost 1 base to trimming and J lost 2 bases, with 11 bases between them. The CDR3 reads CAWSGGQLQETQYF. CDR3 in DNA: TGTGCCTGGAGTGGAGGTCAGCTACAAGAGACCCAGTACTTC.

The V and J genes are TRBV30 and TRBJ2-1, with a possible D match to TRBD2 (5 bases). The CDR3 spans 12 residues. Germline V lookup: CDR1 GTSNPN, CDR2 SVGIG (reference sequence). Trimming removed 1 base at V and 10 bases at J, with 11 bases between. CDR3 sequence: CAWSGFGGEQFF. CDR3 sequence (DNA): TGTGCCTGGAGTGGATTCGGAGGAGAGCAGTTCTTC.

The chain carries TRBV7-9 and TRBJ2-3; unclear D gene. CDR1 SEHNR and CDR2 FQNEAQ come from the germline V gene (reference sequence). V was shortened by 5 bases and J by 5 bases, with 11 bases between the two germline ends. CDR3 length equals 13 residues. CDR3 DNA sequence: TGTGCCAGCAGCCGATCGCCTCTAGATACGCAGTATTTT. This gives the protein CASSRSPLDTQYF. Looking up the rest from reference TRBV7-9 and TRBJ2-3 gives the full variable domain: DTGVSQNPRHKITKRGQNVTFRCDPISEHNRLYWYRQTLGQGPEFLTYFQNEAQLEKSRLLSDRFSAERPKGSFSTLEIQRTEQGDSAMYLCASSRSPLDTQYFGPGTRLTVL.

The chain carries TRBV7-8 and TRBJ1-1; D possibly corresponds to TRBD1 (5 bases). Between the trimmed V and J ends, which lost 3 bases and 0 bases, there was a span of 8 bases. Germline V gene lookup returns CDR1 SGHVS and CDR2 FQNEAQ. The CDR3 spans 14 residues. The CDR3 DNA reads as TGTGCCAGCAGCTTTCGGACAATGAACACTGAAGCTTTCTTT. It translates to CASSFRTMNTEAFF.

The CDR3 here is CASSQSSQTVGTQYF. CDR3 DNA sequence: TGTGCCAGCAGTCAAAGCTCGCAGACTGTCGGCACGCAGTATTTT. The chain joins TRBV6-1 to TRBJ2-3, with D uncertain. CDR1 MNHNS and CDR2 SASEGT come from the germline V gene. This CDR3 comprises 15 residues. V was cut by 5 bases and J by 9 bases, with 21 bases left in between.

The chain has TRBV27 and TRBJ1-1, with 8 nucleotides matching TRBD1. Germline-derived CDR1 and CDR2 are MNHEY and SMNVEV (reference sequence). The CDR3 has 14 residues. V shed 4 bases, J shed 2 bases, and the junction held 3 bases outside the gene matches. CDR3 sequence (DNA): TGTGCCAGCAGTTCAGGGGGCGGAAACACTGAAGCTTTCTTT. Translating gives CASSSGGGNTEAFF.

The chain has TRBV11-2 and TRBJ2-3, with 9 nucleotides matching TRBD2. V was pared by 3 bases and J by 0 bases, with 1 base of the junction left unmatched. CDR3 length equals 15 residues. The germline CDR1 and CDR2 sequences are SGHAT and FQNNGV. CDR3: CASSFGTSSTDTQYF. In nucleotides, the CDR3 is TGTGCCAGCAGCTTCGGGACTAGCAGCACAGATACGCAGTATTTT.

A single count supports this clone. This chain connects TRBV30 to TRBJ1-1; TRBD1 matches at 8 bases. This CDR3 contains 13 residues. Germline values: CDR1 GTSNPN, CDR2 SVGIG (reference sequence). V gave up 4 bases and J gave up 4 bases; unmatched junction bases: 5. CDR3 in amino acids: CAWKDRGSTEAFF. The CDR3 DNA sequence: TGTGCCTGGAAAGACAGGGGCTCCACTGAAGCTTTCTTT.

V gene TRBV4-3 combines with J gene TRBJ2-3; TRBD2 matches 8 bases. Germline V CDR1 and CDR2: LGHNA, YSLEER. CDR3 size: 15 residues. Germline trimming cut 0 bases from V and 5 bases from J; bases unmatched to any gene: 4. The CDR3 coding sequence is TGCGCCAGCAGCCAAGAAGAGGCGGGAGGAGATACGCAGTATTTT. It is translated as CASSQEEAGGDTQYF.

V is TRBV1 and J is TRBJ2-3; TRBD2, as called in the table, went unchecked against the DNA. TRBV1 is labeled a pseudogene. This CDR3 spans 19 amino acids. The CDR3, as DNA: TGCACCAGCAGCCAGGGCCTAGCGGGGTACCCCTCGGGCACAGATACGCAGTATTTT. Its translation: CTSSQGLAGYPSGTDTQYF.